This T cell receptor beta chain was observed in a study of T cell clusters in autoimmune cytopenias. Germline V gene lookup returns CDR1 SGHDN and CDR2 FVKESK. The CDR3 length is 18 residues. TRB amplification used around 270 ng of peripheral blood genomic DNA. TRB rearrangements were amplified by touch-down multiplex PCR with mixed TRB-A/B primers. From its re-call of the multiplex PCR reads, TCRdb lists each CDR3 protein once, without DNA. The sample has about 2,900 distinct CDR3 sequences. Separately, the same data were catalogued under a study of T cell repertoires in aging, cancer and after chemotherapy.

The source of this sequence is a human donor in good health. Sequenced sample: peripheral blood. This chain uses TRBV14 with TRBJ2-2; TCRdb outputs TRBD2, but without DNA this stays unchecked. CDR3 sequence: CASSQDKAGPGNTGELFF. Together with reference TRBV14 and TRBJ2-2, the CDR3 gives the full variable domain: EAGVTQFPSHSVIEKGQTVTLRCDPISGHDNLYWYRRVMGKEIKFLLHFVKESKQDESGMPNNRFLAERTGGTYSTLKVQPAELEDSGVYFCASSQDKAGPGNTGELFFGEGSRLTVL.